This record concerns one T cell receptor (beta chain) sequence. Its antigen is as yet unknown. This record belongs to a study of beta chain features in type 1 diabetes. The authors sorted CD4+ naive, central memory, regulatory and stem cell-like memory cells via CD45RO/CCR7/CD25/CD127/CD95/CD27. Overall study findings and caveats: Type 1 diabetes patients showed a moderate but significant shortening of TCRB CDR3s in all four CD4+ subsets.

The study reverse transcribed the entire isolated RNA, so it sequenced expressed TCRB transcripts. Using immunoSEQ multiplex PCR, the repertoire was profiled, and TCRdb retains in-frame clones only, with some absent. Seen here are about 240,000 clones, around 13% observed once, and the top ten hold 0.015% to 0.02%. The CDR3 runs 13 residues. V lost 7 bases, J lost 3 bases, and 11 bases lay in between. Per the germline V gene, CDR1 is SGHRS and CDR2 is YFSETQ. Sequenced sample: naive CD4+ T cells from blood. This rearrangement joins TRBV5-1 to TRBJ2-1, with a possible D match to TRBD1 (6 bases). The receptor's source is a man aged 25 to 40 with type 1 diabetes. The chain's CDR3 is CASRTGHYNEQFF. CDR3 sequence (DNA): TGCGCCAGCCGAACAGGGCACTACAATGAGCAGTTCTTC. The complete variable domain, with remaining parts taken from reference TRBV5-1 and TRBJ2-1, reads KAGVTQTPRYLIKTRGQQVTLSCSPISGHRSVSWYQQTPGQGLQFLFEYFSETQRNKGNFPGRFSGRQFSNSRSEMNVSTLELGDSALYLCASRTGHYNEQFFGPGTRLTVL.